The clone carrying this TCR beta chain was seen a few times. Its antigen remains unidentified. The data are from a study of T-cell memory formation after mild COVID-19. Across the study: Clusters were largely donor specific. General observations from the study: Day 15 to 85 contracting clones showed balanced CD4/CD8; later expanders leaned CD4+.

Barcoded TCR alpha and TCR beta cDNA libraries with UMIs came from 5'RACE using constant-segment primers. MiXCR, run by TCRdb on the 5' RACE reads, gives a single entry per CDR3 protein. The sample carries about 280,000 distinct CDR3 sequences, 8.2% recorded once. The receptor was derived from a young man who had mild COVID-19 (a few samples of this study predate the infection). Cell type and time point are not known. Sequencing input: PBMCs or a T cell subset sorted from them (not recorded which).

The CDR3 DNA sequence: TGTGCCAAGCCGGGACTAGCGGCCCGTACCCAAGAGACCCAGTACTTC. Translation: CAKPGLAARTQETQYF. The rearrangement links TRBV21-1 to TRBJ2-5; the D segment call TRBD2 is taken from the table without a DNA check. TRBV21-1 is flagged as a pseudogene. The CDR3 covers 16 residues.